A single sample is the source of the 13 T cell receptor beta chains below, sequenced in a study of chemoradiotherapy in HPV16-positive cancers (dated by TCRdb to 2022 to 2024). The library came from the immunoSEQ multiplex PCR assay. In its TCRdb copy, this immuneACCESS table keeps in-frame sequences only and misses some clones. Where compared with another copy, unresolved V genes explain less than half of these, and the others have no known cause. For this sample there are roughly 1,400 clones; about 80% appear just once. Around 6.4% of the sample is in the top ten clones. Here the sequenced sample was tumor tissue, taken from a patient who underwent chemoradiotherapy. These receptors were collected from a human donor with HPV-associated anogenital cancer.

The chain links TRBV6-1 to TRBJ1-6, with TRBD1 matching 7 bases. V was pared by 7 bases and J by 3 bases, with 6 bases of the junction left unmatched. Germline V gene data show CDR1 as MNHNS and CDR2 as SASEGT. This CDR3 has 15 amino acids. CDR3 sequence reads: CASTRGQVYNSPLHF. CDR3 DNA: TGTGCCAGCACCCGAGGACAGGTCTATAATTCACCCCTCCACTTT.

This clone appeared a few times. V is TRBV9 and J is TRBJ2-7, with a tentative D call TRBD1 (5 bases). This CDR3 has 14 residues. The germline V gene encodes CDR1 SGDLS and CDR2 YYNGEE. Trimming stripped 0 bases from V and 5 bases from J, with 12 bases between. CDR3 residues: CASSVGQSPHEQYV. CDR3 nucleotides: TGTGCCAGCAGCGTAGGACAGTCCCCCCACGAGCAGTACGTC.

This chain connects TRBV7-9 to TRBJ2-7; D perhaps matches TRBD1 (5 bases). Trimming removed 5 bases at V and 4 bases at J, with 9 bases between. Germline V gene lookup returns CDR1 SEHNR and CDR2 FQNEAQ (reference sequence). The CDR3 is 12 amino acids. The CDR3 region is CASSAPGYEQYF. CDR3 DNA: TGTGCCAGCAGCGCCCCAGGGTACGAGCAGTACTTC. The full variable domain, completed using reference TRBV7-9 and TRBJ2-7, is DTGVSQNPRHKITKRGQNVTFRCDPISEHNRLYWYRQTLGQGPEFLTYFQNEAQLEKSRLLSDRFSAERPKGSFSTLEIQRTEQGDSAMYLCASSAPGYEQYFGPGTRLTVT.

The rearrangement uses TRBV10-3 and TRBJ2-1, with a possible D match to TRBD2 (6 bases). This CDR3 is built from 12 residues. Between the trimmed V and J ends, which lost 8 bases and 6 bases, there was a span of 11 bases. CDR1 is ENHRY, CDR2 SYGVKD, per germline. The CDR3 region is CAIRAGGNEQFF. The CDR3 DNA reads as TGTGCCATCCGTGCCGGGGGCAATGAGCAGTTCTTC.

This rearrangement joins TRBV10-2 to TRBJ2-2; perhaps TRBD2 as D (5 bases). CDR1 is WSHSY and CDR2 is SAAADI in the germline V gene. Trimming removed 8 bases from V and 1 base from J, with 14 bases in between. CDR3 size: 15 residues. This chain's CDR3 is CASSYPEGNTGELFF. The CDR3 DNA is TGCGCCAGCTCATATCCCGAGGGGAACACCGGGGAGCTGTTTTTT.

This rearrangement joins TRBV14 to TRBJ2-7, with 8 bases fitting TRBD2. Per the germline V gene, CDR1 is SGHDN and CDR2 is FVKESK. CDR3 length: 13 amino acids. V shed 4 bases and J 6 bases; nucleotides not matched to a gene: 5. The CDR3 DNA is TGTGCCAGCAGCCCCGGGACTAGAGTCGAGCAGTACGTC. This translates into CASSPGTRVEQYV.

The chain recombines TRBV7-9 with TRBJ2-5; weak D call: TRBD2 (5 bases). V was trimmed by 5 bases and J by 2 bases, leaving 15 bases between them. CDR3 length: 15 amino acids. Germline lookup yields CDR1 SEHNR and CDR2 FQNEAQ (reference sequence). The DNA of the CDR3 is TGTGCCAGCAGCCTGAGAACTAGTGATCAAGAGACCCAGTACTTC. Residues: CASSLRTSDQETQYF.

This clone was seen only a few times. Other DNA sequences in the sample encode the same CDR3. V is TRBV28 and J is TRBJ1-2, with 12 bases fitting TRBD1. In germline, CDR1 is MDHEN, CDR2 SYDVKM. J was trimmed by 3 bases and V by 4 bases; bases with no gene match: 3. The CDR3 consists of 15 residues. The CDR3 DNA reads TGTGCCAGCAGTTCCGGGACAGGGGGCGACTATGGCTACACCTTC. Its translation is CASSSGTGGDYGYTF.

The genes are TRBV27 and TRBJ1-1, with TRBD1 as a possible D gene (6 bases). The CDR3 runs 18 residues. The V gene lost 5 bases and the J gene lost 4 bases, with 26 bases spanning the gap. Germline V gives CDR1 MNHEY, CDR2 SMNVEV (reference sequence). Here the CDR3 DNA reads TGTGCCAGCAGTCCCCGGTCAGGGACGGTAAGGGGGTCCACTGAAGCTTTCTTT. The encoded protein is CASSPRSGTVRGSTEAFF.

The rearrangement joins TRBV11-2 to TRBJ1-1; D remains ambiguous. Germline V CDR1 and CDR2: SGHAT, FQNNGV. Trimming took 3 bases from V and 1 from J, leaving 12 bases between them. The CDR3 is made up of 15 amino acids. CDR3 in DNA: TGTGCCAGCAGCTTTGGGTTGGGGAAGAACACTGAAGCTTTCTTT. Protein product: CASSFGLGKNTEAFF.

The sample holds a few counts of this clone. This rearrangement joins TRBV14 to TRBJ2-5; 11 bases map to TRBD2. CDR1 is SGHDN and CDR2 is FVKESK in the germline V gene. CDR3 length: 16 residues. With V trimmed by 5 bases and J by 2 bases, 7 bases remained unmatched. The CDR3: CASSFWTSGPQETQYF. CDR3 bases: TGTGCCAGCAGCTTTTGGACTAGCGGGCCTCAAGAGACCCAGTACTTC.

In nucleotides, the CDR3 is TGTGCCAGCAGTAACGCGATTGGGGGGGCCAACGTCCTGACTTTC. Translated, it gives CASSNAIGGANVLTF. J is TRBJ2-6 and V is TRBV6-6; no clear D. The V gene's germline CDR1 is MNHNY and CDR2 SVGAGI (reference sequence). The length of the CDR3 is 15 residues. Deletions cut 5 bases from V and 4 bases from J, with 12 bases between.

The chain carries TRBV10-1 and TRBJ2-1; D not resolved. The V gene lost 3 bases and the J gene lost 3 bases, with 15 bases spanning the gap. Germline-derived CDR1 and CDR2 are WNHNN and SYGVQD (reference sequence). The CDR3 has 16 amino acids. CDR3 region: CASSEFTVGFYNEQFF. The CDR3 nucleotides are TGCGCCAGCAGTGAATTTACCGTGGGCTTCTACAATGAGCAGTTCTTC.